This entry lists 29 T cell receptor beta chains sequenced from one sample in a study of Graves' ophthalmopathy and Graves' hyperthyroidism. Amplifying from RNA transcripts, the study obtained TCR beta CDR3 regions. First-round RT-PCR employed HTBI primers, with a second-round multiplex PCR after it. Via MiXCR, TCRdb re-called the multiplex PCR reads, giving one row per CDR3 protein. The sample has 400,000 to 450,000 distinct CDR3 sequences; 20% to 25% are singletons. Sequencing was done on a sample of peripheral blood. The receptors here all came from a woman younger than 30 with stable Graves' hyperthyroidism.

In DNA, the CDR3 is TGTGCCAGCAGCCCCGGGGGGCTGGGACAGGGGTACGAGCAGTACTTC. This translates into CASSPGGLGQGYEQYF. The gene calls are TRBV28 and TRBJ2-7, with TRBD1 matching over 10 bases. CDR3 length equals 16 residues. CDR1 is MDHEN, CDR2 SYDVKM, per germline. V lost 6 bases to trimming and J lost 4 bases; unmatched junction nucleotides: 12.

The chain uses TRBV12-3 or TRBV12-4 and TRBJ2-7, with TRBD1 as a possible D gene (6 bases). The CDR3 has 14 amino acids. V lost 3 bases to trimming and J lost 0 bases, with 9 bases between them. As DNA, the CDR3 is TGTGCCAGCAGTTTTACAGGGTTCTCCTACGAGCAGTACTTC. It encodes CASSFTGFSYEQYF.

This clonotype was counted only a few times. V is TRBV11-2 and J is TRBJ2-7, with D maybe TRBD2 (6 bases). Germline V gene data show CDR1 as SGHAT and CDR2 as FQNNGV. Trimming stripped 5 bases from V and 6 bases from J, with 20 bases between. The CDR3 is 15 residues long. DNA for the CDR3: TGTGCCAGCAGCCCCACTGGGGGGAGGTTGGGCGAGCAGTACTTC. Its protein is CASSPTGGRLGEQYF.

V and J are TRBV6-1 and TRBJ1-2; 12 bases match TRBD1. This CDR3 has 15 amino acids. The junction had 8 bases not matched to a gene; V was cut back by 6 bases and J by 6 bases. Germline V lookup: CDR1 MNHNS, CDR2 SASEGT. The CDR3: CASRGGTGGVDGYTF. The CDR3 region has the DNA TGTGCCAGCAGAGGGGGGACAGGGGGCGTTGATGGCTACACCTTC.

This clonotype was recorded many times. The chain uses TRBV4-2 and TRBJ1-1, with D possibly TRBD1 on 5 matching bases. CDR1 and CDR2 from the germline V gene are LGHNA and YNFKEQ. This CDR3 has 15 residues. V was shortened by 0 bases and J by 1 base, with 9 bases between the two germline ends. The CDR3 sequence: CASSQERQPNTEAFF. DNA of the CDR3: TGTGCCAGCAGCCAAGAGCGACAGCCGAACACTGAAGCTTTCTTT.

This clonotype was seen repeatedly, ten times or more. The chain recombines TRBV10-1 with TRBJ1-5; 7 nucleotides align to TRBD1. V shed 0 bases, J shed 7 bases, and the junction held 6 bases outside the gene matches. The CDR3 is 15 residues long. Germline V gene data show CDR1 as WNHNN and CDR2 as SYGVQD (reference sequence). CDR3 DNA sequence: TGCGCCAGCAGTGAGTCAGGCAGGGGGAAGCAGCCCCAGCATTTT. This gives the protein CASSESGRGKQPQHF.

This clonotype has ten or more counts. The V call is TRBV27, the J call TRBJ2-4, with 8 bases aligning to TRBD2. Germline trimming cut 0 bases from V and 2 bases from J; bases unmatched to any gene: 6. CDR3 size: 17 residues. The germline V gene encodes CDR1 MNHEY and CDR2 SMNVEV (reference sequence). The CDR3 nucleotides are TGTGCCAGCAGTTTATCCCCGGGAGGGAATACCAAAAACATTCAGTACTTC. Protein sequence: CASSLSPGGNTKNIQYF.

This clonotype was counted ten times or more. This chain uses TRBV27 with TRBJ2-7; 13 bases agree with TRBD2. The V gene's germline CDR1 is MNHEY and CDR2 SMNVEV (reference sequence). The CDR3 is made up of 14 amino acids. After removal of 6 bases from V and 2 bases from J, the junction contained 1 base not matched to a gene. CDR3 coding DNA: TGTGCCAGCAGGACTAGCGGGAGGCCCTACGAGCAGTACTTC. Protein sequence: CASRTSGRPYEQYF.

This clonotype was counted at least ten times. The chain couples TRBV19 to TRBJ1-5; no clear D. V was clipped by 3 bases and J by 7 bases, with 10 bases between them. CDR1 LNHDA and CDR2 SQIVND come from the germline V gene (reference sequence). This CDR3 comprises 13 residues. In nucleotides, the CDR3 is TGTGCCAGTAGTATCGTCCCAAGGCAGCCCCAGCATTTT. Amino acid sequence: CASSIVPRQPQHF.

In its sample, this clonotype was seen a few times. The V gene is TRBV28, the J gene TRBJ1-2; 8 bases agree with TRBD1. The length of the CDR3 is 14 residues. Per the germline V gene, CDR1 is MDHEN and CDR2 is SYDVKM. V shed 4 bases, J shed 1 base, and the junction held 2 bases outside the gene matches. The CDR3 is CASSSGGLNYGYTF. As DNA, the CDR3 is TGTGCCAGCAGTTCAGGGGGCCTTAACTATGGCTACACCTTC.

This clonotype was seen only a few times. CDR3 residues: CASSLGSPPETQYF. The CDR3, as DNA: TGCGCCAGCAGCTTGGGTAGCCCTCCAGAGACCCAGTACTTC. J is TRBJ2-5 and V is TRBV5-1, with no clear D. The CDR3 sequence is 14 residues long. Trimming left V 0 bases short and J 4 bases short, with 10 bases between. CDR1 is SGHRS, CDR2 YFSETQ, per germline.

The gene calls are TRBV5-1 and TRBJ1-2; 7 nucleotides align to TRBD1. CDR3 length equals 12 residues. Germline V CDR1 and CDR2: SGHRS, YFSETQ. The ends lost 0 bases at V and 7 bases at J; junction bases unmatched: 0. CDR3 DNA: TGCGCCAGCAGCTTGGACAGGGGTGGCTACACCTTC. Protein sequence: CASSLDRGGYTF.

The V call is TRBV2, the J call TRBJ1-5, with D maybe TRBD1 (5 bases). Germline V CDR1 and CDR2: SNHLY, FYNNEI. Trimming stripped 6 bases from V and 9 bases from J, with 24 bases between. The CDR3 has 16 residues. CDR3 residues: CASSPLPRPPGGPQHF. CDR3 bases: TGTGCCAGCAGCCCTCTTCCCCGGCCGCCCGGGGGGCCCCAGCATTTT.

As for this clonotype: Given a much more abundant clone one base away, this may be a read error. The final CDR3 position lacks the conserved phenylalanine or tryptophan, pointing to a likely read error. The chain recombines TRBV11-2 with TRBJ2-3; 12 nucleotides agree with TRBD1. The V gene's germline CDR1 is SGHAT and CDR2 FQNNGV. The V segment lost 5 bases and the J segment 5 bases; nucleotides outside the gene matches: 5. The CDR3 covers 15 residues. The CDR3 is CASSPGTGGRDTQYC. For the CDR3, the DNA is TGTGCCAGCAGCCCCGGGACAGGGGGCAGAGATACGCAGTATTGT.

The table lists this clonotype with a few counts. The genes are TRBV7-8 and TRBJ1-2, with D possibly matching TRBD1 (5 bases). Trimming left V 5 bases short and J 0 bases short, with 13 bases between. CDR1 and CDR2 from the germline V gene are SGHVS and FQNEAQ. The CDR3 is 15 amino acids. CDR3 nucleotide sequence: TGTGCCAGCAGCCAGGGACGCTTAGCTAACTATGGCTACACCTTC. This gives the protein CASSQGRLANYGYTF.

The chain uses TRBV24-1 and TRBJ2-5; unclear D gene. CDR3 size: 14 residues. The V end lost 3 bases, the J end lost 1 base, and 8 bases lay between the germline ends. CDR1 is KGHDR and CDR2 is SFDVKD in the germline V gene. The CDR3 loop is CATSDGVSQETQYF. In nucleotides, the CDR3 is TGTGCCACCAGTGATGGTGTATCCCAAGAGACCCAGTACTTC.

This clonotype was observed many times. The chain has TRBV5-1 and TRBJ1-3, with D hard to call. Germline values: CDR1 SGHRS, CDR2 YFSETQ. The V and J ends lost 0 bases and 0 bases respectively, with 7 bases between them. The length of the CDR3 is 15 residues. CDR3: CASSLAFVSGNTIYF. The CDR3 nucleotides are TGCGCCAGCAGCTTGGCCTTTGTCTCTGGAAACACCATATATTTT.

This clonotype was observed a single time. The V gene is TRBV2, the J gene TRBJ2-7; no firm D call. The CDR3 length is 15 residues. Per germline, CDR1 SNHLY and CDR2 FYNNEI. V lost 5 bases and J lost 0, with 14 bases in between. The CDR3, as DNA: TGTGCCAGCAGTCCTTTTGGTCCGAGCTCCTACGAGCAGTACTTC. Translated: CASSPFGPSSYEQYF.

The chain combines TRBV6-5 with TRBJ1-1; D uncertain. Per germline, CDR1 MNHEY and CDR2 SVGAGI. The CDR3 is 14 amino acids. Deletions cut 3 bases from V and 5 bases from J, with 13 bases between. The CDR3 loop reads CASSYIAGSTEAFF. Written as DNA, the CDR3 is TGTGCCAGCAGTTATATCGCAGGTTCGACTGAAGCTTTCTTT.

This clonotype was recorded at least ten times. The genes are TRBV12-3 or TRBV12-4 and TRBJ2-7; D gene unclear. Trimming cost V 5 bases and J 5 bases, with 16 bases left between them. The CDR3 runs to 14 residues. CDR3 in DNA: TGTGCCAGCAGTCTCTTTTCGATTAGAAACGAGCAGTACTTC. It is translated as CASSLFSIRNEQYF.

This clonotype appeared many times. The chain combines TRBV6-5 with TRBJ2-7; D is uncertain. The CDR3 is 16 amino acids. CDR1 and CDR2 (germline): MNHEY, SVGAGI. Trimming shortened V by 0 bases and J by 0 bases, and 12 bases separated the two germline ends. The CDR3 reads CASSYSSIRSSYEQYF. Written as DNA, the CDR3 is TGTGCCAGCAGTTACTCGTCCATTAGGTCCTCCTACGAGCAGTACTTC.

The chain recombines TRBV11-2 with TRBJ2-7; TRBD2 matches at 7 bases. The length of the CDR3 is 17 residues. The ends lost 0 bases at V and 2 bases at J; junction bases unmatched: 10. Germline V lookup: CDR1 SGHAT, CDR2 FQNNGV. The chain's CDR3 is CASSLDWSSGVAYEQYF. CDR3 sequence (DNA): TGTGCCAGCAGCTTAGATTGGTCTAGCGGAGTTGCCTACGAGCAGTACTTC.

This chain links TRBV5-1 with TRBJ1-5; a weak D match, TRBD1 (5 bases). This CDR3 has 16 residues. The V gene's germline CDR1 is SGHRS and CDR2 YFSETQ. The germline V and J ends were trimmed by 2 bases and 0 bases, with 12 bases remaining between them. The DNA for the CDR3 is TGCGCCAGCAGCTTATCCCGACAGTATAGCAATCAGCCCCAGCATTTT. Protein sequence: CASSLSRQYSNQPQHF.

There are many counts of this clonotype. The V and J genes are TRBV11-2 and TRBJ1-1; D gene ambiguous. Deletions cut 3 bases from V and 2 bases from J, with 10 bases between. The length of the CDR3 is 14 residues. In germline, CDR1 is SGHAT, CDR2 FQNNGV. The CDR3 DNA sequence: TGTGCCAGCAGCTTCGTATGGGGAAACACTGAAGCTTTCTTT. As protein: CASSFVWGNTEAFF.

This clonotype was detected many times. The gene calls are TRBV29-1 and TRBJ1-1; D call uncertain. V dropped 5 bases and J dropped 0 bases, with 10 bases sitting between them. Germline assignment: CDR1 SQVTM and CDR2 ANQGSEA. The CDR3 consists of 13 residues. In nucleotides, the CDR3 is TGCAGCGTTAGACACCCGATGAACACTGAAGCTTTCTTT. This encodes CSVRHPMNTEAFF. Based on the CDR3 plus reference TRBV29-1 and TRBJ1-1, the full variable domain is SAVISQKPSRDICQRGTSLTIQCQVDSQVTMMFWYRQQPGQSLTLIATANQGSEATYESGFVIDKFPISRPNLTFSTLTVSNMSPEDSSIYLCSVRHPMNTEAFFGQGTRLTVV.

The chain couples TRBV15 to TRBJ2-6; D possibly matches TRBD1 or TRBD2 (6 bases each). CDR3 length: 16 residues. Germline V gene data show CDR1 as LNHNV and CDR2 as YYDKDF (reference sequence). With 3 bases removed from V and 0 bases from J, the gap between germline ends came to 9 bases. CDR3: CATSRGGFSGANVLTF. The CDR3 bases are TGTGCCACCAGCAGGGGGGGCTTCTCTGGGGCCAACGTCCTGACTTTC.

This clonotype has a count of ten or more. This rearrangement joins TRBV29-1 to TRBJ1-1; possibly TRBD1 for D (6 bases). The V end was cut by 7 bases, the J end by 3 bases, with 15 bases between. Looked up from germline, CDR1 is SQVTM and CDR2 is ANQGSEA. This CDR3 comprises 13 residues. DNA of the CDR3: TGCAGCGCCCGTACAGGGTTGGACACTGAAGCTTTCTTT. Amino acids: CSARTGLDTEAFF.

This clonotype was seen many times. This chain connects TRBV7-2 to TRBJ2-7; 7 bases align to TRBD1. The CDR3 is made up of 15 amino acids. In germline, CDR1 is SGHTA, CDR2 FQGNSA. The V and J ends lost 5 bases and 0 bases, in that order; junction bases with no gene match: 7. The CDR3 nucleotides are TGTGCCAGCAGCCCCGAACGGGACAGCTCCTACGAGCAGTACTTC. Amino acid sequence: CASSPERDSSYEQYF.

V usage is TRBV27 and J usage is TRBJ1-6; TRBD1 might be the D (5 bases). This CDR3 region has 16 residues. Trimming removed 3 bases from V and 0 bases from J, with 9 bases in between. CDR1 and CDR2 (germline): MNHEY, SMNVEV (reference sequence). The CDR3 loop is CASSFRGSSYNSPLHF. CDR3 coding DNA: TGTGCCAGCAGTTTTCGGGGGAGCTCCTATAATTCACCCCTCCACTTT.